This TCR beta chain was captured in a study of CD4 and CD8 cells across lung adenocarcinoma regions. The patients had localized lung adenocarcinoma, a non-small cell subtype. Per the germline V gene, CDR1 is LNHNV and CDR2 is YYDKDF (reference sequence). Germline trimming cut 5 bases from V and 8 bases from J; bases unmatched to any gene: 8. The CDR3 is 16 residues long. TCRdb re-called the PCR reads through MiXCR, storing one row per CDR3 protein. Among roughly 6,500 distinct CDR3 sequences listed, less than 55% were seen once. The chain couples TRBV15 to TRBJ2-1; TRBD2 matches 14 bases. The clonotype comes from a female donor with lung adenocarcinoma. The CD4 and CD8 labels of this study may be unreliable. The sequencing input was CD4+ T cells from the center of a lung tumor. DNA for the CDR3: TGTGCCACCAGCGGCCGTGGGACTAGCGGGAGCTATGAGCAGTTCTTC. It translates to CATSGRGTSGSYEQFF.